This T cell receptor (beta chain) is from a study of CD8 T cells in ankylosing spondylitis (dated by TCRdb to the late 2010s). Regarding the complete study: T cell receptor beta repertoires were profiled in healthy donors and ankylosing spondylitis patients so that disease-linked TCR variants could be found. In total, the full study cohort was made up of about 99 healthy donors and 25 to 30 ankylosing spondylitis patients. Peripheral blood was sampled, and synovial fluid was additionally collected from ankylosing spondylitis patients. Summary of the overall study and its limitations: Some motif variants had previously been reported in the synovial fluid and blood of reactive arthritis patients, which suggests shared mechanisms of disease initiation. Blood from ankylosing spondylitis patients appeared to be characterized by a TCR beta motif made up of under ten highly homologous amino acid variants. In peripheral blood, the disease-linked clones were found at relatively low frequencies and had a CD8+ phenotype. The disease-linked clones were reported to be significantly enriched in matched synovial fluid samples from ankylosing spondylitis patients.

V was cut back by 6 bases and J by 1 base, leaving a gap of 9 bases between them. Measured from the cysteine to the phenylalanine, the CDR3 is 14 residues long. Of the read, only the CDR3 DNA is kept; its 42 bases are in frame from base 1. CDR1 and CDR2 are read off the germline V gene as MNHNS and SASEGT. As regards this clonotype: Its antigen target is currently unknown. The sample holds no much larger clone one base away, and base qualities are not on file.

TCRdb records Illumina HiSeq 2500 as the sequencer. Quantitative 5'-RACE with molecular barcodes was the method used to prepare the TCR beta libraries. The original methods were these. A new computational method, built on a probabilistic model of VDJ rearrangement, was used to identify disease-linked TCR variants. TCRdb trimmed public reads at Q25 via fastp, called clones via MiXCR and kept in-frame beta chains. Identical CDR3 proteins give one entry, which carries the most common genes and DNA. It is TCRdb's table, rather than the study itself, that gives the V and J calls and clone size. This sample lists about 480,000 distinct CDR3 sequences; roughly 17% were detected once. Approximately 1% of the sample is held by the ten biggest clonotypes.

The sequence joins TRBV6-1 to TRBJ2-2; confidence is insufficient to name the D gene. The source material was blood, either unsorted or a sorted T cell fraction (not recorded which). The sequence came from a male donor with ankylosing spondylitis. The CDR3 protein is CASRSSRNTGELFF. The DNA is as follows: TGTGCCAGCAGGTCGAGTCGGAACACCGGGGAGCTGTTTTTT.